A selection of T cell receptor beta chains follows, all from one sample in a study of a mutant IDH1 vaccine in newly diagnosed glioma. These receptors have no identified antigens. The table came from immunoSEQ multiplex PCR; TCRdb's copy has only in-frame clones and leaves some out. The profile shows 110,000 or so clones, roughly 90% of them singletons. The sample was PBMCs, taken from a glioma patient whose treatment included an IDH1 peptide vaccine. All receptors come from a woman in her forties or fifties with glioma. Each CDR3 is given with its conserved first and last residue. Fields, in order: J gene, D gene, clone size, V gene, CDR3 DNA, CDR3 protein. The D gene is left open where the match is weak. Not all rows give a size; the values are once, few, many and, for expanded clones, a class.

TRBJ1-2,-,-,TRBV5-1,TGCGCCAGCAGCTTGGAACCTTTGGGGAACTATGGCTACACCTTC,CASSLEPLGNYGYTF
TRBJ2-1,-,-,TRBV27,TGTGCCAGCAGTTTAAGGTCGGCCCGCAATGAGCAGTTCTTC,CASSLRSARNEQFF
TRBJ2-7,TRBD1,-,TRBV4-2,TGTGCCAGCAGCCAAGTGGGGACAGGGGAGCCCTACGAGCAGTACTTC,CASSQVGTGEPYEQYF
TRBJ2-7,TRBD2,-,TRBV6-5,TGTGCCAGCGGGTCCGGGACTAGCCTAACCTACGAGCAGTACTTC,CASGSGTSLTYEQYF
TRBJ2-2,-,-,TRBV7-8,TGTGCCAGCAGCTCTCCGCGGCGCCGCGAGCTGTTTTTT,CASSSPRRRELFF
TRBJ1-5,TRBD1,-,TRBV19,TGTGCCAGTAGCGGGACAGGGTGGAATCAGCCCCAGCATTTT,CASSGTGWNQPQHF
TRBJ1-4,-,-,TRBV28,TGTGCCAGCAGTTTCGGGGGGCAGGAGGAAAAACTGTTTTTT,CASSFGGQEEKLFF
TRBJ2-3,-,-,TRBV2,TGTGCCAGCAGTGAAAGGGGAGATACGCAGTATTTT,CASSERGDTQYF
TRBJ1-6,-,-,TRBV19,TGTGCCAGTACGAGGACAGCCGATATGACAAATTCACCCCTCCACTTT,CASTRTADMTNSPLHF
TRBJ1-2,-,-,TRBV12-2,TGTGCAAGTCGCTTACACGAGGCTCGGAACACCTTC,CASRLHEARNTF
TRBJ2-3,-,-,TRBV11-2,TGTGCCAGCAGTGCCAGGACCGTACTCGGGCAGTATTTT,CASSARTVLGQYF
TRBJ1-5,-,-,TRBV19,TGTGCCAGTAGCATCTCCGGGACAATGTATAGCAATCAGCCCCAGCATTTT,CASSISGTMYSNQPQHF
TRBJ2-1,-,once,TRBV28,TGTGCCAGCAGTTTCTTGGACAGCGAGGGAATCAATGAGCAGTTCTTC,CASSFLDSEGINEQFF
TRBJ1-4,TRBD1,-,TRBV11-2,TGTGCCAGCAGCAAAGGGACAGGGAGGAATGAAAAACTGTTTTTT,CASSKGTGRNEKLFF
TRBJ1-2,-,-,TRBV30,TGTGCCTGGGACGGGGCAGGGCGATACGACTATGGCTACACCTTC,CAWDGAGRYDYGYTF
TRBJ2-3,-,-,TRBV10-3,TGTGCCTCTAGCGATAGCACAGATACGCAGTATTTT,CASSDSTDTQYF
TRBJ2-7,-,once,TRBV4-1,TGCGCCAGCAGCCACGGGACACTAGACATTGAGCAGTACTTC,CASSHGTLDIEQYF
TRBJ2-7,-,-,TRBV9,TGTGCCAGCAGCTCCGACAAGACCTACGAGCAGTACTTC,CASSSDKTYEQYF
TRBJ2-5,-,-,TRBV7-2,TGTGCCAGCAGCCGTTGGGGGGAGGAGACCCAGTACTTC,CASSRWGEETQYF
TRBJ1-1,-,-,TRBV5-8,TGTGCCAGCAGCATGGCCCCGCTCGGGGTTCGAACTGAAGCTTTCTTT,CASSMAPLGVRTEAFF
TRBJ1-1,-,-,TRBV10-1,TGCGCCAGCATAGACAAAGGGAGTGTGAACACTGAAGCTTTCTTT,CASIDKGSVNTEAFF
TRBJ1-4,-,-,TRBV5-4,TGTGCCAGCAGCTTGGACAGGTTTAATGAAAAACTGTTTTTT,CASSLDRFNEKLFF
TRBJ1-5,TRBD1,few,TRBV6-1,TGTGCCAGCAGTGAAGGGACAGGGTTTGTTCAGCCCCAGCATTTT,CASSEGTGFVQPQHF
TRBJ2-3,TRBD2,-,TRBV7-3,TGTGCCAGCAGCTCGGGACTAGCCCCCGGCACAGATACGCAGTATTTT,CASSSGLAPGTDTQYF
TRBJ1-3,-,-,TRBV5-1,TGCGCCAGCAGCGCGGTAGGCCTTGGAAACACCATATATTTT,CASSAVGLGNTIYF
TRBJ1-4,-,-,TRBV6-5,TGTGCCAGCGGCCCTAAAAAACTGTTTTTT,CASGPKKLFF
TRBJ1-2,TRBD1,-,TRBV5-4,TGTGCCAGCAGCTTACTAGGACAGGGGGCGAGGGGCTACACCTTC,CASSLLGQGARGYTF
TRBJ2-1,TRBD1,-,TRBV30,TGTGCCTCCCCGAGGCAGGGGGCGTATGAGCAGTTCTTC,CASPRQGAYEQFF
TRBJ2-7,TRBD1,-,TRBV4-1,TGCGCCAGCAGCCAAACAGGGGCCGAGCAGTACTTC,CASSQTGAEQYF
TRBJ2-3,TRBD1,-,TRBV12-5,TGTGCTAGTGGTCCAGGGACAGGCACAGATACGCAGTATTTT,CASGPGTGTDTQYF
TRBJ1-4,-,-,TRBV19,TGTGCCACCAACCGAGGCGGGGGCACTAATGAAAAACTGTTTTTT,CATNRGGGTNEKLFF
TRBJ1-4,-,-,TRBV28,TGTGCCAGCAGTTTGGGGCAGGATGAAAAACTGTTTTTT,CASSLGQDEKLFF
TRBJ1-5,-,-,TRBV7-8,TGTGCCAGCAGCTTAAAGGTGCGGGCCCAAACAAATCAGCCCCAGCATTTT,CASSLKVRAQTNQPQHF
TRBJ2-5,TRBD1,-,TRBV29-1,TGCAGCGTTGAAGTCCGTCCCAGGGGGCGGCGGAGAGAGACCCAGTACTTC,CSVEVRPRGRRRETQYF
TRBJ2-1,TRBD2,-,TRBV5-1,TGCGCCAGCAGCGCTAGCGGATACAATGAGCAGTTCTTC,CASSASGYNEQFF
TRBJ1-2,TRBD1,-,TRBV6-5,TGTGCCAGCAGTTTGGGACAGGGGGGAAATGGCTACACCTTC,CASSLGQGGNGYTF
TRBJ2-1,-,-,TRBV29-1,TGCAGCCTAAGACTAGCCTACAATGAGCAGTTCTTC,CSLRLAYNEQFF
TRBJ2-2,TRBD2,-,TRBV10-2,TGCGCCAGCACCGGACTAGCGGGAGGCACCGGGGAGCTGTTTTTT,CASTGLAGGTGELFF
TRBJ2-1,TRBD2,once,TRBV7-9,TGTGCCAGCGACCTAGCGGTTGGCCCCGGGGGCAATGAGCAGTTCTTC,CASDLAVGPGGNEQFF
TRBJ2-3,TRBD2,-,TRBV10-3,TGTGCCATCAGTGAAGGACTAGCGGGAGCGACAGATACGCAGTATTTT,CAISEGLAGATDTQYF
TRBJ2-5,-,-,TRBV7-2,TGTGCCAGCAGCTTCTACGTGGAGACCCAGTACTTC,CASSFYVETQYF
TRBJ2-1,-,-,TRBV11-2,TGTGCCAGCAGCCCCCTCGGTGTTGTCAATGAGCAGTTCTTC,CASSPLGVVNEQFF
TRBJ2-7,TRBD2,once,TRBV10-1,TGCGCCAGCAGTGACGGACTAGCGGGAGCCTACGAGCAGTACTTC,CASSDGLAGAYEQYF
TRBJ1-1,-,-,TRBV5-4,TGTGCCAGCAGCTTGGAGGAGGGGATGAACACTGAAGCTTTCTTT,CASSLEEGMNTEAFF
TRBJ2-7,-,-,TRBV7-9,TGTGCCAGCAGCTTAGCGATGGAGAACGAGCAGTACTTC,CASSLAMENEQYF
TRBJ2-1,TRBD2,-,TRBV4-2,TGTGCCAGCAGCCAAGAAGCGACTAGCGCCTACAATGAGCAGTTCTTC,CASSQEATSAYNEQFF
TRBJ1-3,-,-,TRBV2,TGTGCCAGCAGTGACCGTGGAAACACCATATATTTT,CASSDRGNTIYF
TRBJ2-7,-,-,TRBV29-1,TGCAGCGTTTTCAGGGATTACGAGCAGTACTTC,CSVFRDYEQYF
TRBJ2-7,TRBD2,-,TRBV4-1,TGCGCCAGCAGCCAAGGTCCGGGACTAGCGGCCGACGAGCAGTACTTC,CASSQGPGLAADEQYF
TRBJ2-3,TRBD2,-,TRBV4-1,TGCGCCAGCAGCCAATGGCTAGCGGGAACACAGAATACGCAGTATTTT,CASSQWLAGTQNTQYF
TRBJ2-7,-,-,TRBV7-9,TGTGCCAGCAGCTTTACTCCCTACGAGCAGTACTTC,CASSFTPYEQYF
TRBJ1-4,-,-,TRBV4-1,TGCGCCAGCGGACAGCTTCACACCTCGGGAAAACTGTTTTTT,CASGQLHTSGKLFF